Shown below are 24 T cell receptor beta chains from a single sample sequenced in a study of shared clonotypes between healthy human individuals. The assay was immunoSEQ multiplex PCR, and TCRdb's table has in-frame clones only and misses some. The data show about 380,000 clones, about 97% seen once. What was sequenced was memory CD8+ T cells sorted from blood. As for subset: CD45RO+ cells pooled with CCR7-negative TemRA cells. Receptors originate from a man aged 25-45 years in good health.

The J gene is TRBJ1-2, the V gene TRBV6-4; 10 nucleotides agree with TRBD1. CDR3 size: 14 residues. The germline gives CDR1 MRHNA, CDR2 SNTAGT. The V gene end was trimmed by 7 bases and the J gene end by 3 bases; junction bases not matched to a gene: 5. Written as DNA, the CDR3 is TGTGCCAGCATCCCGGGACAGGGGCACTATGGCTACACCTTC. As protein: CASIPGQGHYGYTF.

The chain joins TRBV28 to TRBJ2-7; 14 nucleotides align to TRBD2. V dropped 6 bases and J dropped 7; count of bases not matched to a gene: 8. Germline CDR1 and CDR2: MDHEN and SYDVKM. The CDR3 loop spans 15 amino acids. CDR3: CASSSGLAGVSEQYF. The CDR3 DNA follows: TGTGCCAGCAGCTCGGGACTAGCGGGAGTAAGTGAGCAGTACTTC.

The chain uses TRBV5-4 and TRBJ1-1; D uncertain. The germline V gene has CDR1 SGHNT and CDR2 YYREEE (reference sequence). Trimming shortened V by 0 bases and J by 3 bases, and 9 bases separated the two germline ends. The CDR3 consists of 14 residues. CDR3 region: CASSLGSVHTEAFF. The CDR3 DNA reads TGTGCCAGCAGCTTGGGATCAGTGCACACTGAAGCTTTCTTT.

V and J are TRBV25-1 and TRBJ2-7; D call uncertain. Germline V gives CDR1 MGHDK, CDR2 SYGVNS. The CDR3 spans 13 residues. The V and J ends lost 7 bases and 1 base respectively, with 11 bases between them. The CDR3 here is CASNGEWSYEQYF. The CDR3 nucleotides read TGTGCCAGCAATGGAGAGTGGTCCTACGAGCAGTACTTC.

The rearrangement joins TRBV6-5 to TRBJ2-5, with 7 bases fitting TRBD2. After removal of 8 bases from V and 1 base from J, the junction contained 13 bases not matched to a gene. The CDR3 runs to 16 residues. Germline assignment: CDR1 MNHEY and CDR2 SVGAGI. The DNA of the CDR3 is TGTGCCAGCCGTTCGAACAGCGGGGCGCCCCAAGAGACCCAGTACTTC. The encoded protein is CASRSNSGAPQETQYF.

The J gene is TRBJ2-5, the V gene TRBV5-4; 9 bases match TRBD2. V trimming: 1 base; J trimming: 4 bases; junction bases outside the gene matches: 2. Germline CDR1 is SGHNT and CDR2 is YYREEE (reference sequence). The CDR3 length is 14 residues. As DNA, the CDR3 is TGTGCCAGCAGCTTGATTAGCGGGAGAGAGACCCAGTACTTC. Its protein product is CASSLISGRETQYF.

The V gene is TRBV28, the J gene TRBJ2-5; TRBD1 aligns across 7 bases. CDR1 is MDHEN and CDR2 is SYDVKM in the germline V gene. The CDR3 has 15 residues. The V gene end was trimmed by 3 bases and the J gene end by 4 bases; junction bases not matched to a gene: 8. CDR3 sequence reads: CASSLAATGAETQYF. The CDR3 DNA reads as TGTGCCAGCAGTTTGGCTGCTACAGGGGCAGAGACCCAGTACTTC.

The chain couples TRBV14 to TRBJ2-7; TRBD1 is a possible D gene (5 bases). V was pared by 2 bases and J by 3 bases, with 17 bases between. From germline, CDR1 is SGHDN and CDR2 FVKESK. The CDR3 consists of 16 residues. The CDR3, as DNA: TGTGCCAGCAGCCAACAAAGACAGTTGGGGTACTACGAGCAGTACTTC. It encodes CASSQQRQLGYYEQYF. The variable domain in full, completed from reference TRBV14 and TRBJ2-7, reads EAGVTQFPSHSVIEKGQTVTLRCDPISGHDNLYWYRRVMGKEIKFLLHFVKESKQDESGMPNNRFLAERTGGTYSTLKVQPAELEDSGVYFCASSQQRQLGYYEQYFGPGTRLTVT.

The chain couples TRBV10-3 to TRBJ1-5; D gene uncertain. The germline CDR1 and CDR2 sequences are ENHRY and SYGVKD. Trimming removed 2 bases from V and 4 bases from J, with 9 bases in between. The length of the CDR3 is 14 residues. The DNA of the CDR3 is TGTGCCATCAGTGAGACATCTGGGAATCAGCCCCAGCATTTT. This encodes CAISETSGNQPQHF.

About this clone: Other DNA sequences in this specimen translate into the identical CDR3. This sequence joins TRBV28 and TRBJ2-7; 7 nucleotides agree with TRBD2. Trimming cost V 3 bases and J 0 bases; bases outside gene matches: 2. The CDR3 runs to 14 residues. Germline V gene lookup returns CDR1 MDHEN and CDR2 SYDVKM. CDR3 nucleotide sequence: TGTGCCAGCAGTTTGGGCGGGAGCTCCTACGAGCAGTACTTC. The encoded protein is CASSLGGSSYEQYF. The full variable domain, with the rest looked up from reference TRBV28 and TRBJ2-7, is DVKVTQSSRYLVKRTGEKVFLECVQDMDHENMFWYRQDPGLGLRLIYFSYDVKMKEKGDIPEGYSVSREKKERFSLILESASTNQTSMYLCASSLGGSSYEQYFGPGTRLTVT.

The CDR3 DNA sequence: TGTGCCAGCAGTCCTCGGGCGGGGACAGGACTATGGTTTTTT. It is translated as CASSPRAGTGLWFF. The chain employs TRBV27 and TRBJ1-4; 8 bases agree with TRBD1. With V trimmed by 5 bases and J by 16 bases, 15 bases remained unmatched. The CDR3 runs 14 residues. CDR1 MNHEY and CDR2 SMNVEV come from the germline V gene (reference sequence).

This sequence joins TRBV12-2 and TRBJ2-1; the table gives TRBD1 as D, unverified against the DNA. TRBV12-2 is given as a pseudogene. The CDR3 is 17 amino acids. The CDR3 spells CASRYFWGPPGCNEQFF. CDR3 coding DNA: TGTGCAAGTCGTTATTTTTGGGGGCCGCCGGGTTGCAATGAGCAGTTCTTC.

The V call is TRBV11-3, the J call TRBJ2-5; D unresolved. The CDR3 spans 13 residues. The V and J ends lost 5 bases and 3 bases respectively, with 10 bases between them. The germline V gene encodes CDR1 SGHNT and CDR2 YENEEA. The chain's CDR3 is CASSSSFKETQYF. CDR3 nucleotides: TGTGCCAGCAGCAGCTCATTCAAAGAGACCCAGTACTTC. Full variable domain (missing parts from reference TRBV11-3 and TRBJ2-5): EAGVVQSPRYKIIEKKQPVAFWCNPISGHNTLYWYLQNLGQGPELLIRYENEEAVDDSQLPKDRFSAERLKGVDSTLKIQPAELGDSAVYLCASSSSFKETQYFGPGTRLLVL.

This chain connects TRBV2 to TRBJ2-3; 9 bases fit TRBD1. The CDR3 sequence is 15 residues long. Germline CDR1 reads SNHLY; CDR2 reads FYNNEI. The trim removed 3 bases at V and 1 base at J, leaving 2 bases unmatched. DNA for the CDR3: TGTGCCAGCAGTGAGGGGGACAGGGGCACAGATACGCAGTATTTT. Translated, it gives CASSEGDRGTDTQYF.

The rearrangement links TRBV5-1 to TRBJ2-5; 13 nucleotides agree with TRBD2. The CDR3 is 13 residues long. J was trimmed by 11 bases and V by 4 bases; bases with no gene match: 5. CDR1 SGHRS and CDR2 YFSETQ come from the germline V gene. The DNA for the CDR3 is TGCGCCAGCAGCCTCCCACTAGCGGGAGGGCAGTACTTC. It yields the protein CASSLPLAGGQYF.

The CDR3 loop is CASSRGRFDGYTF. The CDR3 DNA follows: TGTGCCAGCAGCAGGGGCCGTTTTGATGGCTACACCTTC. The rearrangement uses TRBV14 and TRBJ1-2; D possibly corresponds to TRBD1 (5 bases). Germline assignment: CDR1 SGHDN and CDR2 FVKESK. This CDR3 comprises 13 residues. V was cut by 5 bases and J by 6 bases, with 13 bases left in between.

The gene calls are TRBV30 and TRBJ2-1; TRBD2 aligns across 10 bases. The CDR3 consists of 13 residues. The ends lost 0 bases at V and 9 bases at J; junction bases unmatched: 2. Germline V CDR1 and CDR2: GTSNPN, SVGIG (reference sequence). The CDR3: CAWSVVAGGEQFF. The CDR3 nucleotides are TGTGCCTGGAGTGTGGTAGCGGGAGGTGAGCAGTTCTTC.

The V gene is TRBV13, the J gene TRBJ2-3; TRBD2 agrees at 9 bases. This CDR3 is built from 15 residues. In germline, CDR1 is PRHDT, CDR2 FYEKMQ (reference sequence). The J segment lost 4 bases and the V segment lost 3 bases, leaving 5 bases of the junction unmatched. The CDR3 sequence: CASSFRQRGADTQYF. In nucleotides, the CDR3 is TGTGCCAGCAGCTTTCGACAGCGGGGGGCAGATACGCAGTATTTT.

This clone was observed a single time. This chain connects TRBV28 to TRBJ1-2, with TRBD1 matching 9 bases. There are 12 residues in the CDR3. V shed 7 bases, J shed 7 bases, and the junction held 4 bases outside the gene matches. CDR1 MDHEN and CDR2 SYDVKM come from the germline V gene. The CDR3 reads CASTRDRVGYTF. CDR3 DNA sequence: TGTGCCAGCACTAGGGACAGGGTTGGCTACACCTTC.

V is TRBV10-2 and J is TRBJ2-7, with D possibly TRBD2 on 6 matching bases. The CDR3 totals 15 residues. CDR1 and CDR2 (germline): WSHSY, SAAADI. The V end lost 0 bases, the J end lost 0 bases, and 9 bases lay between the germline ends. The CDR3 here is CASSESIAVSYEQYF. Here the CDR3 DNA reads TGCGCCAGCAGTGAGTCGATAGCGGTCTCCTACGAGCAGTACTTC.

This chain uses TRBV7-8 with TRBJ2-1, with D perhaps matching TRBD1 or TRBD2 (5 bases each). Trimming removed 5 bases from V and 7 bases from J, with 18 bases in between. The CDR3 consists of 15 residues. The germline V gene has CDR1 SGHVS and CDR2 FQNEAQ. The CDR3 is CASSPRPRGANEQFF. DNA of the CDR3: TGTGCCAGCAGCCCAAGACCCCGGGGCGCGAATGAGCAGTTCTTC.

Notes on this clone: Other nucleotide sequences in the sample specify the same CDR3. The J gene is TRBJ1-2, the V gene TRBV6-5; D is ambiguous. Between the trimmed V and J ends, which lost 5 bases and 2 bases, there was a span of 9 bases. CDR3 length: 13 residues. The germline CDR1 and CDR2 sequences are MNHEY and SVGAGI. CDR3 protein: CASSPVPNYGYTF. CDR3 DNA sequence: TGTGCCAGCAGTCCAGTCCCGAACTATGGCTACACCTTC.

The chain links TRBV30 to TRBJ1-2; TRBD1 agrees at 7 bases. Trimming removed 5 bases from V and 4 bases from J; junction bases left unmatched: 1. Germline CDR1 GTSNPN, CDR2 SVGIG (reference sequence). This CDR3 spans 11 amino acids. The CDR3 loop is CAWGDSYGYTF. The CDR3 DNA sequence: TGTGCCTGGGGGGACAGCTATGGCTACACCTTC. Combining the CDR3 with reference TRBV30 and TRBJ1-2 gives the whole variable domain SQTIHQWPATLVQPVGSPLSLECTVEGTSNPNLYWYRQAAGRGLQLLFYSVGIGQISSEVPQNLSASRPQDRQFILSSKKLLLSDSGFYLCAWGDSYGYTFGSGTRLTVV.

V and J are TRBV11-2 and TRBJ2-3, with D tentatively TRBD1 (5 bases). Trimming shortened V by 1 base and J by 4 bases, and 6 bases separated the two germline ends. Germline CDR1 and CDR2: SGHAT and FQNNGV. CDR3 size: 13 residues. The CDR3 here is CASSLAGPDTQYF. CDR3 nucleotides: TGTGCCAGCAGCTTAGCAGGGCCAGATACGCAGTATTTT.